Listed here are 5 T cell receptor beta chains from one sample, sequenced in a study of T cell changes during pregnancy in multiple sclerosis. Sequencing used immunoSEQ multiplex PCR; TCRdb keeps in-frame clones, though not all of them. The sample has 80,000 to 130,000 clones; 94% are singletons. The source material was peripheral blood, sampled before pregnancy. These receptors all come from a female donor with multiple sclerosis, enrolled in a pregnancy study.

The chain combines TRBV4-1 with TRBJ1-5; no definite D call. The CDR3 totals 16 residues. Germline values: CDR1 MGHRA, CDR2 YSYEKL. V shed 3 bases and J shed 5 bases, with 17 bases lying between them. CDR3 DNA: TGCGCCAGCAGCCATCCGCCGGGGAGGAGGGATCAGCCCCAGCATTTT. Encoded protein: CASSHPPGRRDQPQHF.

This chain connects TRBV30 to TRBJ1-5, with 7 positions matching TRBD1. Germline V gives CDR1 GTSNPN, CDR2 SVGIG (reference sequence). CDR3 length: 13 residues. Trimming removed 1 base from V and 9 bases from J; junction bases left unmatched: 6. The CDR3 spells CAWSEGAPVPQHF. The CDR3, as DNA: TGTGCCTGGAGTGAGGGGGCCCCGGTGCCCCAGCATTTT.

The chain is built from TRBV11-3 and TRBJ2-7; D remains ambiguous. Looked up from germline, CDR1 is SGHNT and CDR2 is YENEEA. V was shortened by 6 bases and J by 2 bases, with 17 bases between the two germline ends. This CDR3 is built from 15 residues. The CDR3 here is CASRILETQTYEQYF. CDR3 sequence (DNA): TGTGCCAGCAGAATTCTCGAGACACAGACCTACGAGCAGTACTTC. The complete variable domain, with remaining parts taken from reference TRBV11-3 and TRBJ2-7, reads EAGVVQSPRYKIIEKKQPVAFWCNPISGHNTLYWYLQNLGQGPELLIRYENEEAVDDSQLPKDRFSAERLKGVDSTLKIQPAELGDSAVYLCASRILETQTYEQYFGPGTRLTVT.

The chain joins TRBV11-2 to TRBJ1-3; 9 bases are shared with TRBD1. V lost 5 bases to trimming and J lost 4 bases; unmatched junction nucleotides: 15. Germline CDR1 is SGHAT and CDR2 is FQNNGV. This CDR3 is 18 amino acids long. The CDR3 here is CASSLTPRTGDFGNTIYF. CDR3 nucleotides: TGTGCCAGCAGCCTAACCCCCCGGACAGGGGACTTCGGAAACACCATATATTTT. The full variable domain, completed using reference TRBV11-2 and TRBJ1-3, is EAGVAQSPRYKIIEKRQSVAFWCNPISGHATLYWYQQILGQGPKLLIQFQNNGVVDDSQLPKDRFSAERLKGVDSTLKIQPAKLEDSAVYLCASSLTPRTGDFGNTIYFGEGSWLTVV.

CDR3 DNA sequence: TGTGCCAGCAGTAGGGGGCTAGCGGGTTCCTACAATGAGCAGTTCTTC. Its protein product is CASSRGLAGSYNEQFF. The V gene is TRBV9, the J gene TRBJ2-1; perhaps TRBD2 as D (8 bases). CDR1 is SGDLS, CDR2 YYNGEE, per germline. The CDR3 has 16 amino acids. V lost 5 bases and J lost 1, with 16 bases in between.